This T cell receptor (beta chain) comes out of a study of T cell changes during pregnancy in multiple sclerosis. V dropped 5 bases and J dropped 4 bases, with 9 bases sitting between them. The CDR3 runs to 12 residues. CDR1 is MDHEN and CDR2 is SYDVKM in the germline V gene. The assay was immunoSEQ multiplex PCR, and TCRdb's table has in-frame clones only and misses some. The data show fewer than 90,000 clones, about 93% seen once. Source: peripheral blood, taken in the third trimester of pregnancy. The chain employs TRBV28 and TRBJ2-7; D remains unclear. The TCR originated in a female donor in good health, enrolled as a control in a pregnancy study. The CDR3 reads CASSLPSYEQYF. CDR3 sequence (DNA): TGTGCCAGCAGTCTCCCGTCTTACGAGCAGTACTTC.